This TCR beta chain comes out of a study of T cells in Graves' hyperthyroidism and ophthalmopathy. Germline lookup yields CDR1 SGHTA and CDR2 FQGTGA. The length of the CDR3 is 13 residues. As concerns this clonotype: The germline gene is not matched at one end of the junction; a read error may be the cause.

TCR beta CDR3 sequences were amplified from RNA transcripts. Researchers ran a first-round RT-PCR on the TCR CDR3 using the HTBI primer set. Each CDR3 protein gets one entry after TCRdb re-called the multiplex PCR reads with MiXCR. This table has 550,000 to 700,000 distinct CDR3 sequences, about half appearing once. This chain uses TRBV7-3 with TRBJ1-1; a possible D gene is TRBD1 (6 bases). Material: peripheral blood or thyroid tissue (not recorded which). This clonotype originated in an adult woman with Graves' disease, either hyperthyroidism or ophthalmopathy (not recorded which). This CDR3 is CASSSARDTEAFF. Here the CDR3 DNA reads TGTGCCAGCAGCTCAGCCCGGGACACAGAAGCTTTCTTT.